What follows is one T cell receptor (beta chain) and its context. Its antigen is not identified. CDR1 is SEHNR and CDR2 is FQNEAQ in the germline V gene (reference sequence). CDR3 size: 14 residues. V was pared by 6 bases and J by 7 bases, with 6 bases of the junction left unmatched. Though nominally healthy at sampling, donors likely had unrecorded immune exposures. This sample stems from a study of cytomegalovirus exposure and HLA in healthy donors. Study-wide points: Researchers catalogued around 150 TCR beta chains as cytomegalovirus-associated. It was only CMV serostatus that was available as immune exposure information.

The PCR had 60 Vbeta and 13 Jbeta primers. TCRdb's table, derived via immunoSEQ multiplex PCR, lists solely in-frame clones and lacks some. Of some 200,000 clones in the sample, around 86% were seen once. The receptor comes from a woman in her 50s in good health and CMV-seropositive. Input material: PBMCs. V is TRBV7-9 and J is TRBJ2-7; 13 bases are shared with TRBD2. The CDR3 DNA follows: TGTGCCAGCAGGGCCCCGGGACTAGCGGGGGAGCAGTACTTC. It is translated as CASRAPGLAGEQYF.